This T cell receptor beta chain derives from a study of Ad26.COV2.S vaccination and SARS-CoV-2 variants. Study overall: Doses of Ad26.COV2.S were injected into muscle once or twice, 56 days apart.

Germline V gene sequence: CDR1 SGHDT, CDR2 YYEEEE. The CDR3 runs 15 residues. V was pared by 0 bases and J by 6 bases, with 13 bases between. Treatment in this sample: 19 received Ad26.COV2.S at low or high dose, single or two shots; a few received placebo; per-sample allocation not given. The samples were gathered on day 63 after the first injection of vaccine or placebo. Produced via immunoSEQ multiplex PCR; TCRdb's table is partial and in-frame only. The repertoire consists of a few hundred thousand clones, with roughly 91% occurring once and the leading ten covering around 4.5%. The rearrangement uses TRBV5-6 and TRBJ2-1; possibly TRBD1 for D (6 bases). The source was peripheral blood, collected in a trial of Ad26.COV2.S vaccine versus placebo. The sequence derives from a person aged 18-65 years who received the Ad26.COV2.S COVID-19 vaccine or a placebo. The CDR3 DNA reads TGTGCCAGCAGCTTGGGTGCAGGGGCCATCAATGAGCAGTTCTTC. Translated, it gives CASSLGAGAINEQFF. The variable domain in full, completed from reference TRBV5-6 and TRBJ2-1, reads DAGVTQSPTHLIKTRGQQVTLRCSPKSGHDTVSWYQQALGQGPQFIFQYYEEEERQRGNFPDRFSGHQFPNYSSELNVNALLLGDSALYLCASSLGAGAINEQFFGPGTRLTVL.